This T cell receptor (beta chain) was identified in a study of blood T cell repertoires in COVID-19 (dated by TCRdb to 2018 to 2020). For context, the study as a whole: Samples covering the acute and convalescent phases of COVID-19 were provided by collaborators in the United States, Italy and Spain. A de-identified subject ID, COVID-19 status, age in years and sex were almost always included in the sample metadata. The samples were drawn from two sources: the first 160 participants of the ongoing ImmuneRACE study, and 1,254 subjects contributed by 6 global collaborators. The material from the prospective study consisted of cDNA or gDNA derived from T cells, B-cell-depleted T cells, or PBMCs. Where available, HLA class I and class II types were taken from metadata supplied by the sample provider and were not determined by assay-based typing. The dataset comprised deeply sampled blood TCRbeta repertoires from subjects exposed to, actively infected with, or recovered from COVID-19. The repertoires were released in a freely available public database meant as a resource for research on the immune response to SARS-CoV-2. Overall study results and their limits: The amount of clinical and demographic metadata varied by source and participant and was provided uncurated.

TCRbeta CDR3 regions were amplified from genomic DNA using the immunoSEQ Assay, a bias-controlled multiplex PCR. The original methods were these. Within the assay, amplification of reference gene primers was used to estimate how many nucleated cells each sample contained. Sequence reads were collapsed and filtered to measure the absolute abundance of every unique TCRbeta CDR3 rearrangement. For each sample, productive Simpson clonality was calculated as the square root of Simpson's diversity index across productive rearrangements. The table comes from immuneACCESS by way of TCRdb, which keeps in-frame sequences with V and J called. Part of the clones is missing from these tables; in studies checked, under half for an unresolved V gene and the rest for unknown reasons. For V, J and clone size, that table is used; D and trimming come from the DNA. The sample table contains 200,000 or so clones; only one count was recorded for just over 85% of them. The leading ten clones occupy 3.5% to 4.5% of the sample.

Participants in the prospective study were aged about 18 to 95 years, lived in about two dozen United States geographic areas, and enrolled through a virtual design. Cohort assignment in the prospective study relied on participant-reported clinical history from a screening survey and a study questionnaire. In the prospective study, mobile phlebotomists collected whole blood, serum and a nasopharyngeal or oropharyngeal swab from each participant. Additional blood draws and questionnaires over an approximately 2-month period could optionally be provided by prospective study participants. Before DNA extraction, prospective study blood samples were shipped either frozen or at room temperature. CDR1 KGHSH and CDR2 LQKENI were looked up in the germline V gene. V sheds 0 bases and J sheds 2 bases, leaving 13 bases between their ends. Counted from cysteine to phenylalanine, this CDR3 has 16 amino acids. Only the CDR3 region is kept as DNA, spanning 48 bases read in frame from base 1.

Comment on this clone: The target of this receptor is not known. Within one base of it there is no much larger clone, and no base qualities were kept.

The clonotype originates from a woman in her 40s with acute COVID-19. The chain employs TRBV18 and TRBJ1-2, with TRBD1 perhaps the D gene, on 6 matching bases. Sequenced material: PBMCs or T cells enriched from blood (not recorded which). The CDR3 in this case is CASSPPRDRKNYGYTF. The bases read TGTGCCAGCTCACCACCGAGAGACAGGAAGAACTATGGCTACACCTTC.